These 10 T cell receptor beta chains share one sample of origin, sequenced in a study of blood T cell repertoires in COVID-19. Generated by immunoSEQ multiplex PCR, the TCRdb table keeps only in-frame clones and is missing some. The data hold 240,000 or so clones, with 87% observed a single time. The material sequenced was peripheral blood. The receptors were sampled from a man aged 55 to 70 who had recovered from COVID-19.

The chain uses TRBV7-2 and TRBJ2-5, with 9 bases matching TRBD1. This CDR3 is 15 amino acids long. The V gene's germline CDR1 is SGHTA and CDR2 FQGNSA. J lost 4 bases, V lost 5 bases, and 8 bases had no gene match. The CDR3 coding sequence is TGTGCCAGCAGCGCTTATCGACAGGGGGGAGAGACCCAGTACTTC. It encodes CASSAYRQGGETQYF.

Details on this clone: Germline is not matched at one junction end, which may reflect a read error. The chain uses TRBV4-2 and TRBJ2-2, with D hard to call. The CDR3 has 13 residues. Germline V gene sequence: CDR1 LGHNA, CDR2 YNFKEQ. The CDR3 DNA follows: TGTGCCGGCAGCCAAGCCAGCACCGGGGAGCTGTTTTTT. Encoded protein: CAGSQASTGELFF.

The chain couples TRBV3-1 (or the pseudogene TRBV3-2) to TRBJ1-1; D is uncertain. Germline CDR1 LGHDT, CDR2 YNNKEL (reference sequence). The CDR3 has 14 amino acids. The germline V and J ends were trimmed by 0 bases and 5 bases, with 10 bases remaining between them. The chain's CDR3 is CASSQETGRTEAFF. Here the CDR3 DNA reads TGTGCCAGCAGCCAAGAAACCGGGAGGACTGAAGCTTTCTTT.

The gene calls are TRBV5-1 and TRBJ2-2; D perhaps matches TRBD1 (5 bases). This CDR3 comprises 16 residues. CDR1 is SGHRS and CDR2 is YFSETQ in the germline V gene. V dropped 0 bases and J dropped 1 base, with 10 bases sitting between them. The CDR3 coding sequence is TGCGCCAGCAGCTTGGTTTTGACAGAGAACACCGGGGAGCTGTTTTTT. Its translation: CASSLVLTENTGELFF.

V usage is TRBV3-1 (or the pseudogene TRBV3-2) and J usage is TRBJ1-3, with D unresolved. This CDR3 spans 14 amino acids. Germline CDR1 and CDR2: LGHDT and YNNKEL (reference sequence). V lost 4 bases, J lost 0 bases, and 7 bases lay in between. The CDR3 region is CASSPHGSGNTIYF. Here the CDR3 DNA reads TGTGCCAGCAGCCCTCACGGCTCTGGAAACACCATATATTTT.

The chain links TRBV30 to TRBJ2-4, with D perhaps matching TRBD1 (6 bases). Deletions cut 0 bases from V and 5 bases from J, with 14 bases between. Germline loops: CDR1 GTSNPN, CDR2 SVGIG (reference sequence). CDR3 length: 15 amino acids. The CDR3 here is CAWSVSANRENIQYF. The CDR3 DNA reads as TGTGCCTGGAGTGTATCCGCGAACAGGGAAAACATTCAGTACTTC.

This chain joins TRBV6-5 and TRBJ1-1, with a tentative D call TRBD1 (6 bases). V shed 5 bases and J shed 6 bases, with 13 bases lying between them. In germline, CDR1 is MNHEY, CDR2 SVGAGI. The CDR3 covers 13 residues. The CDR3 sequence: CASSRKQGAEAFF. The CDR3 coding sequence is TGTGCCAGCAGTCGCAAACAGGGAGCTGAAGCTTTCTTT.

The chain has TRBV5-1 and TRBJ1-1; 7 bases are a match to TRBD1. V lost 5 bases to trimming and J lost 7 bases; unmatched junction nucleotides: 11. Germline CDR1 and CDR2: SGHRS and YFSETQ. There are 14 residues in the CDR3. DNA for the CDR3: TGCGCCAGCAGGGCCGTACAGGGGAAGGGTGAAGCTTTCTTT. This translates into CASRAVQGKGEAFF. Drawing the rest from reference TRBV5-1 and TRBJ1-1, the complete variable domain is KAGVTQTPRYLIKTRGQQVTLSCSPISGHRSVSWYQQTPGQGLQFLFEYFSETQRNKGNFPGRFSGRQFSNSRSEMNVSTLELGDSALYLCASRAVQGKGEAFFGQGTRLTVV.

The J gene is TRBJ2-6, the V gene TRBV2; D is perhaps TRBD1 (5 bases). Germline assignment: CDR1 SNHLY and CDR2 FYNNEI. The V end was cut by 10 bases, the J end by 2 bases, with 12 bases between. There are 14 residues in the CDR3. As DNA, the CDR3 is TGTGCCACCGAGTTGGGGCCTGGGGCCAACGTCCTGACTTTC. It translates to CATELGPGANVLTF.

The V gene is TRBV3-1 (or the pseudogene TRBV3-2), the J gene TRBJ1-1; 8 bases are shared with TRBD1. Germline V CDR1 and CDR2: LGHDT, YNNKEL (reference sequence). With V trimmed by 0 bases and J by 4 bases, 7 bases remained unmatched. The CDR3 spans 16 residues. The CDR3 sequence: CASSQERDDRGTEAFF. The CDR3 DNA is TGTGCCAGCAGCCAAGAAAGGGACGACAGGGGCACTGAAGCTTTCTTT.